These T cell receptor beta chains were read from a single sample in a study of blood T cell repertoires in COVID-19. The assay was immunoSEQ multiplex PCR, and TCRdb's table has in-frame clones only and misses some. This table has approximately 250,000 clones, more than 85% appearing once. The sequenced sample was PBMCs or T cells enriched from blood (not recorded which). The receptors here all came from a man between 35 and 55 years old who had been exposed to COVID-19. Both conserved end residues are part of each CDR3. A D gene is named only where the DNA matches it firmly. Expanded clones get a size class; other rows say once, few or many, or leave the size out.

D,V,J,size,DNA,CDR3
-,TRBV5-1,TRBJ1-1,-,TGCGCCAGCAGCTTTTTAGCTTCGAGGGACACTGAAGCTTTCTTT,CASSFLASRDTEAFF
TRBD2,TRBV30,TRBJ2-6,few,TGTGCCTGGAGTCTCCTAGCGGCTGGGGCCAACGTCCTGACTTTC,CAWSLLAAGANVLTF
-,TRBV9,TRBJ2-7,-,TGTGCCAGCAGCGTAGCCGGCTCCTACGAGCAGTACTTC,CASSVAGSYEQYF
-,TRBV4-2,TRBJ1-2,-,TGTGCCAGCAGCCAACAGCAGGGCCCGCTTGGCTACACCTTC,CASSQQQGPLGYTF
TRBD2,TRBV9,TRBJ2-1,-,TGTGCCAGCAGCGTTCTCGTCCCGGGACTAGCCAATGAGCAGTTCTTC,CASSVLVPGLANEQFF
-,TRBV19,TRBJ1-1,-,TGTGCCAGTAGTATCTACAGGGACACTGAAGCTTTCTTT,CASSIYRDTEAFF
TRBD2,TRBV7-8,TRBJ2-1,-,TGTGCCAGCAGCCCACGGACTAGCGGGGGCAATGAGCAGTTCTTC,CASSPRTSGGNEQFF
TRBD1,TRBV25-1,TRBJ1-6,-,TGTGCCACCTCGGGACAGGCATATTCACCCCTCCACTTT,CATSGQAYSPLHF
TRBD1,TRBV30,TRBJ1-5,-,TGTGCCTGGAGCGCGTCAAGAACAGGGGGAAGGGGCAATCAGCCCCAGCATTTT,CAWSASRTGGRGNQPQHF
TRBD1,TRBV7-2,TRBJ2-5,-,TGTGCCAGCAGCTTAGTGGCAGGGGGCGCCTCAGAGACCCAGTACTTC,CASSLVAGGASETQYF
TRBD2,TRBV4-3,TRBJ2-7,-,TGCGCCAGCAGCCAAGAATCGGGAGGTACCTACGAGCAGTACTTC,CASSQESGGTYEQYF
TRBD2,TRBV29-1,TRBJ2-5,-,TGCAGCGTTGGGCGGAGGACTAGCTCGCCGCAAGATCGGGAGACCCAGTACTTC,CSVGRRTSSPQDRETQYF
-,TRBV11-1,TRBJ1-4,-,TGTGCCAGCAGCTTACAACCAGCTAATGAAAAACTGTTTTTT,CASSLQPANEKLFF
-,TRBV3-1/TRBV3-2,TRBJ2-7,-,TGTGCCAGCAGCCGGGGGCCGGGTGAGCAGTACTTC,CASSRGPGEQYF
TRBD1,TRBV6-5,TRBJ1-3,few,TGTGCCAGCAACCCCGACAGGGGTTATGGAAACACCATATATTTT,CASNPDRGYGNTIYF
-,TRBV28,TRBJ1-1,-,TGTGCCAGCAACATTTACTCTAGACTGAACACTGAAGCTTTCTTT,CASNIYSRLNTEAFF
-,TRBV11-2,TRBJ1-2,-,TGTGCCAGCAGCTTATATGGAGGGAATGGCTACACCTTC,CASSLYGGNGYTF
TRBD2,TRBV5-4,TRBJ2-3,-,TGTGCCAGCAGCTTGAATGTCCTAGCGGGTAGCACAGATACGCAGTATTTT,CASSLNVLAGSTDTQYF
-,TRBV5-4,TRBJ2-1,once,TGTGCCAGCAGCGCAACCATCTCGGGTGAGCAGTTCTTC,CASSATISGEQFF
TRBD2,TRBV27,TRBJ2-1,-,TGTGCCAGCAGGCCAAATTTCCTAGCGGGATCCTCCTACAATGAGCAGTTCTTC,CASRPNFLAGSSYNEQFF